The 21 T cell receptor beta chains below come from one sample, sequenced in a study of CD8 T cells in ankylosing spondylitis. Study conclusions and caveats: The study identified a TCR beta motif of several highly homologous variants that appeared characteristic of ankylosing spondylitis blood.

No antigen has been identified for these receptors. One entry per CDR3 protein results from TCRdb running MiXCR on the 5' RACE reads. The sample lists some 840,000 distinct CDR3 sequences, about 11% occurring once. Input material: blood, either unsorted or a sorted T cell fraction (not recorded which). Receptors originate from a male donor with ankylosing spondylitis.

The gene calls are TRBV20-1 and TRBJ2-1; no firm D call. CDR1 DFQATT and CDR2 SNEGSKA come from the germline V gene (reference sequence). The CDR3 has 14 residues. V was clipped by 4 bases and J by 5 bases, with 15 bases between them. CDR3 region: CSAKGPARDNEQFF. The CDR3 DNA reads TGCAGTGCTAAGGGTCCAGCAAGAGACAATGAGCAGTTCTTC.

The V gene is TRBV6-1, the J gene TRBJ1-4, with a weak D call TRBD1 (5 bases). CDR1 MNHNS and CDR2 SASEGT come from the germline V gene. Trimming cost V 6 bases and J 8 bases, with 16 bases left between them. The CDR3 runs to 14 residues. CDR3 coding DNA: TGTGCCAGCAGGGGACCCTCCTCAGGGGAAAAACTGTTTTTT. Encoded protein: CASRGPSSGEKLFF.

This clonotype was seen a handful of times. The chain employs TRBV20-1 and TRBJ1-6; no clear D. The CDR3 length is 14 residues. CDR1 DFQATT and CDR2 SNEGSKA come from the germline V gene (reference sequence). Trimming pared 1 base from V and 6 bases from J, leaving 10 bases between. The CDR3 region has the DNA TGCAGTGCTAGAGCGCGCATGAGTAATTCACCCCTCCACTTT. Amino acid sequence: CSARARMSNSPLHF.

This chain joins TRBV5-5 and TRBJ2-7; 9 bases map to TRBD1. Germline V gene data show CDR1 as SGHKS and CDR2 as YYEKEE (reference sequence). This CDR3 has 15 residues. Losses at the gene ends were 5 bases for V and 3 bases for J; bases not matched to a gene: 9. CDR3 nucleotide sequence: TGTGCCAGCAGGTACCTTGGGACAGGGATCTACGAGCAGTACTTC. It codes for CASRYLGTGIYEQYF.

A word on this clonotype: The CDR3 ends on some other residue instead of the conserved phenylalanine or tryptophan, so this is likely a read error. J is TRBJ2-5 and V is TRBV7-9; TRBD2 agrees at 7 bases. The germline V gene encodes CDR1 SEHNR and CDR2 FQNEAQ (reference sequence). The ends lost 4 bases at V and 1 base at J; junction bases unmatched: 6. This CDR3 spans 15 amino acids. DNA for the CDR3: TGTGCCAGCAGCTCCGCTAGCGGCCTCCAAGAGACCCAGTACATC. Its translation is CASSSASGLQETQYI.

The chain has TRBV7-9 and TRBJ1-2, with TRBD1 as a possible D gene (5 bases). Germline CDR1 reads SEHNR; CDR2 reads FQNEAQ (reference sequence). The ends were cut back, 2 bases at V and 0 bases at J, with 13 bases in the middle. This CDR3 spans 16 amino acids. The CDR3 DNA reads as TGTGCCAGCAGCTTATGGACGGGGGTCACTAACTATGGCTACACCTTC. Encoded protein: CASSLWTGVTNYGYTF. Drawing the rest from reference TRBV7-9 and TRBJ1-2, the complete variable domain is DTGVSQNPRHKITKRGQNVTFRCDPISEHNRLYWYRQTLGQGPEFLTYFQNEAQLEKSRLLSDRFSAERPKGSFSTLEIQRTEQGDSAMYLCASSLWTGVTNYGYTFGSGTRLTVV.

This rearrangement joins TRBV7-6 to TRBJ2-7; TRBD1 might be the D (7 bases). Germline V gives CDR1 SGHVS, CDR2 FNYEAQ. The CDR3 length is 13 residues. Trimming shortened V by 5 bases and J by 7 bases, and 15 bases separated the two germline ends. The DNA of the CDR3 is TGTGCCAGCAGCCCAACAGGGGACTGGGAGCAGTACTTC. Its protein is CASSPTGDWEQYF.

This clonotype showed up many times. The CDR3 coding sequence is TGCAGTGCTAGAGATAGCGGAGTTGGAGAGACCCAGTACTTC. It encodes CSARDSGVGETQYF. The gene calls are TRBV20-1 and TRBJ2-5; tentative D call: TRBD2 (6 bases). V was trimmed by 0 bases and J by 4 bases, leaving 12 bases between them. In germline, CDR1 is DFQATT, CDR2 SNEGSKA (reference sequence). The CDR3 spans 14 residues.

The V gene is TRBV6-2 or TRBV6-3, the J gene TRBJ2-2, with 7 bases fitting TRBD2. The CDR3 spans 16 residues. Germline assignment: CDR1 MNHEY and CDR2 SVGEGT. J was trimmed by 2 bases and V by 8 bases; bases with no gene match: 11. CDR3 amino acids: CASGLGRGSNTGELFF. CDR3 DNA sequence: TGTGCCAGCGGACTTGGGAGGGGCAGTAACACCGGGGAGCTGTTTTTT.

This clonotype was detected only a few times. The V call is TRBV6-5, the J call TRBJ2-3; D is unclear. CDR1 and CDR2 (germline): MNHEY, SVGAGI. The CDR3 spans 16 residues. With 2 bases removed from V and 5 bases from J, the gap between germline ends came to 17 bases. The CDR3: CASSYRGRALRDTQYF. CDR3 nucleotides: TGTGCCAGCAGTTACAGAGGAAGGGCCCTCAGAGATACGCAGTATTTT.

The J gene is TRBJ2-2, the V gene TRBV6-2 or TRBV6-3, with TRBD2 matching over 11 bases. Germline V gene data show CDR1 as MNHEY and CDR2 as SVGEGT. J was trimmed by 1 base and V by 0 bases; bases with no gene match: 1. This CDR3 spans 17 amino acids. The CDR3 DNA is TGTGCCAGCAGTTACTCGACTAGCGGGAAGAACACCGGGGAGCTGTTTTTT. Amino acids: CASSYSTSGKNTGELFF.

J is TRBJ1-1 and V is TRBV5-1; unclear D gene. Trimming removed 4 bases at V and 5 bases at J, with 18 bases between. The V gene's germline CDR1 is SGHRS and CDR2 YFSETQ. The CDR3 covers 15 residues. CDR3 loop: CASSPTGNRGTEAFF. The CDR3 DNA is TGCGCCAGCAGCCCAACCGGGAACCGAGGAACTGAAGCTTTCTTT.

This clonotype was recorded many times. The V gene is TRBV20-1, the J gene TRBJ1-5; 7 bases line up with TRBD1. The length of the CDR3 is 14 residues. The ends lost 0 bases at V and 5 bases at J; junction bases unmatched: 4. Germline V CDR1 and CDR2: DFQATT, SNEGSKA (reference sequence). The chain's CDR3 is CSARDRGGHQPQHF. CDR3 bases: TGCAGTGCTAGAGATAGAGGGGGCCATCAGCCCCAGCATTTT.

The chain recombines TRBV20-1 with TRBJ2-7, with a weak D call TRBD1 (6 bases). The germline V gene has CDR1 DFQATT and CDR2 SNEGSKA (reference sequence). Deletions cut 6 bases from V and 2 bases from J, with 11 bases between. This CDR3 region has 12 residues. The CDR3 sequence is CSAAGTPYEQYF. The CDR3 nucleotides read TGCAGTGCCGCCGGGACACCCTACGAGCAGTACTTC.

J is TRBJ2-2 and V is TRBV6-2 or TRBV6-3, with no clear D. The V end lost 1 base, the J end lost 7 bases, and 7 bases lay between the germline ends. Per the germline V gene, CDR1 is MNHEY and CDR2 is SVGEGT. CDR3 length equals 13 residues. The CDR3 sequence is CASSYFTGGELFF. The CDR3 DNA reads as TGTGCCAGCAGTTACTTCACCGGCGGGGAGCTGTTTTTT.

The chain joins TRBV4-3 to TRBJ1-2, with 9 bases identical to TRBD1. CDR3 length: 18 residues. Germline CDR1 and CDR2: LGHNA and YSLEER. V lost 0 bases and J lost 3; bases outside the gene matches: 11. CDR3 sequence (DNA): TGCGCCAGCAGCCAAGATTTGGAGAGGACAGGGGCGCACTATGGCTACACCTTC. This gives the protein CASSQDLERTGAHYGYTF.

CDR3 sequence: CASSELTWAEQYF. CDR3 DNA: TGTGCCAGCAGTGAACTCACATGGGCCGAGCAGTACTTC. The rearrangement links TRBV25-1 to TRBJ2-7, with D unclear. Germline assignment: CDR1 MGHDK and CDR2 SYGVNS. The CDR3 has 13 amino acids. Between the trimmed V and J ends, which lost 2 bases and 6 bases, there was a span of 11 bases.

At least ten counts were recorded for this clonotype. This rearrangement joins TRBV28 to TRBJ2-3, with D uncertain. Deletions cut 6 bases from V and 5 bases from J, with 9 bases between. This CDR3 is 12 amino acids long. Germline V gene data show CDR1 as MDHEN and CDR2 as SYDVKM. CDR3: CASRREVDTQYF. In DNA, the CDR3 is TGTGCCAGCAGAAGAGAGGTAGATACGCAGTATTTT.

This clonotype showed up many times. J is TRBJ2-1 and V is TRBV10-3, with no clear D. Trimming removed 6 bases from V and 9 bases from J, with 15 bases in between. This CDR3 comprises 13 residues. Germline CDR1 ENHRY, CDR2 SYGVKD. CDR3 region: CAISPELPAEQFF. The CDR3 bases are TGTGCCATCAGCCCGGAGCTCCCCGCTGAGCAGTTCTTC.

The gene calls are TRBV15 and TRBJ1-5; D is possibly TRBD1 (6 bases). The CDR3 totals 13 residues. V gave up 1 base and J gave up 7 bases, with 8 bases separating them. CDR1 LNHNV and CDR2 YYDKDF come from the germline V gene (reference sequence). The CDR3 is CATSRVGQQPQHF. In DNA form, the CDR3 reads TGTGCCACCAGCAGAGTTGGACAGCAGCCCCAGCATTTT.

This clonotype was observed at least ten times. The chain links TRBV7-9 to TRBJ2-5; D remains unclear. Germline-derived CDR1 and CDR2 are SEHNR and FQNEAQ (reference sequence). There are 13 residues in the CDR3. Trimming left V 2 bases short and J 5 bases short, with 9 bases between. The CDR3 protein is CASSLTAEETQYF. CDR3 coding DNA: TGTGCCAGCAGCTTAACAGCAGAGGAGACCCAGTACTTC.